The source of this T cell receptor (beta chain) is a study of cytomegalovirus exposure and HLA in healthy donors. Comments on this clone: Its antigen is still unknown.

Separation from the roughly 700-subject first cohort characterized the approximately 120-subject validation cohort, to which the donors belonged. Trimming at V came to 0 bases and at J to 6 bases, leaving 14 bases not matched to a gene. The CDR3 length is 18 residues. In germline, CDR1 is SGDLS, CDR2 YYNGEE. The data were produced by immunoSEQ multiplex PCR, yet TCRdb's version contains in-frame clones alone and is incomplete. The sample holds about 310,000 clones, approximately 91% seen once. The study's findings and limits: It was reported that the classifier diagnosed cytomegalovirus status with high specificity and sensitivity in both the original and validation cohorts. The finding came from a later analysis; first-cohort TCR clusters tended to co-occur in the roughly 110 validation repertoires.

The receptor's source is a man aged 25 to 40 in good health and CMV-seronegative. Sequencing was performed on PBMCs. This chain uses TRBV9 with TRBJ2-3; 9 positions agree with TRBD2. Here the CDR3 reads CASSVGLAGPSLRDTQYF. CDR3 DNA: TGTGCCAGCAGCGTAGGCCTAGCGGGGCCCTCCTTAAGGGATACGCAGTATTTT.